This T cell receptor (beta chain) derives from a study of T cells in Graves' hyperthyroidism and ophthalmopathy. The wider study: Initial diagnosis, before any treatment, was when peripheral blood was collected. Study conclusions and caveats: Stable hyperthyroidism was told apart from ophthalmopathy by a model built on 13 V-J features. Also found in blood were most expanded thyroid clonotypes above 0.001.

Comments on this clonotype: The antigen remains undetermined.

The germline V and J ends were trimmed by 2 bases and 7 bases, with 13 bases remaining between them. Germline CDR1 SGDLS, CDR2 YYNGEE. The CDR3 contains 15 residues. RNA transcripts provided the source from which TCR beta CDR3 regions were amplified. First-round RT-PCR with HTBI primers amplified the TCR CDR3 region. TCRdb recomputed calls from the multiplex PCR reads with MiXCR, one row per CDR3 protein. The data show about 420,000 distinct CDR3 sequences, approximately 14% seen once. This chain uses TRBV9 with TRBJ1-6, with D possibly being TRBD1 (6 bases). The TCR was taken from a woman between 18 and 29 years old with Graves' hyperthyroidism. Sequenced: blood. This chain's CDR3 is CASSVSDRLNSPLHF. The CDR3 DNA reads TGTGCCAGCAGCGTGTCCGACAGGCTAAATTCACCCCTCCACTTT.